This record looks at one T cell receptor (beta chain) sequence and its context. Its target is not known. Trimming left V 6 bases short and J 6 bases short, with 12 bases between. Germline V gene sequence: CDR1 MNHNS, CDR2 SASEGT. The CDR3 sequence is 13 residues long. The data originate from a study of T cells after yellow fever vaccination. Study-wide results and limits: Shared CD4/CD8 clonotypes were a small share, likely from convergent recombination. A weaker secondary response peaked on day 5, the primary on day 15.

The 5'RACE template-switching step produced TCR cDNA and added a universal primer site and UMIs. TCRdb re-called the 5' RACE reads through MiXCR, storing one row per CDR3 protein. The sample lists about 350,000 distinct CDR3 sequences; about 7.8% were seen once. This receptor was obtained from a man younger than 35 who received the YFV17D yellow fever vaccine. The chain couples TRBV6-1 to TRBJ1-5, with D perhaps TRBD1 (6 bases). Sample: PBMCs, taken 45 days after the first yellow fever vaccination. The CDR3 here is CASSQTGRQPQHF. CDR3 DNA sequence: TGTGCCAGCAGCCAAACAGGGCGTCAGCCCCAGCATTTT.